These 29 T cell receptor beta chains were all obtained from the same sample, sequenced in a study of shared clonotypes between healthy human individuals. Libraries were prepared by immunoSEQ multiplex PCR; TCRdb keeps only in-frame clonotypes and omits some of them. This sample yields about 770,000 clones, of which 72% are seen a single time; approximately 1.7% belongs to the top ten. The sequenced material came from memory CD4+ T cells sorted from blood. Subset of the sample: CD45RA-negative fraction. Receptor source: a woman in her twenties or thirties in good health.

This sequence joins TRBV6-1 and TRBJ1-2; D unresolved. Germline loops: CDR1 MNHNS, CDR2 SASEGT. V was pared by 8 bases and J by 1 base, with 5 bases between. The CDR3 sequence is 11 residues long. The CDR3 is CASVLNYGYTF. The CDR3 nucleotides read TGTGCCAGCGTTCTTAACTATGGCTACACCTTC.

The CDR3 DNA reads TGTGCCAGCTCACAAGGAGGGGGGTACGAGCAGTACTTC. Protein product: CASSQGGGYEQYF. The chain links TRBV18 to TRBJ2-7; the D call may be TRBD1 or TRBD2 (6 bases each). Between the trimmed V and J ends, which lost 4 bases and 4 bases, there was a span of 11 bases. Germline loops: CDR1 KGHSH, CDR2 LQKENI. This CDR3 region has 13 residues.

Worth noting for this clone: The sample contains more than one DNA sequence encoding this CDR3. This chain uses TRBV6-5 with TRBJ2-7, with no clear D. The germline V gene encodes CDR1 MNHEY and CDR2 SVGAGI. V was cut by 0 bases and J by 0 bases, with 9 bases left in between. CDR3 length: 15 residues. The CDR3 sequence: CASSYSTGSSYEQYF. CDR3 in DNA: TGTGCCAGCAGTTACTCGACGGGTAGCTCCTACGAGCAGTACTTC.

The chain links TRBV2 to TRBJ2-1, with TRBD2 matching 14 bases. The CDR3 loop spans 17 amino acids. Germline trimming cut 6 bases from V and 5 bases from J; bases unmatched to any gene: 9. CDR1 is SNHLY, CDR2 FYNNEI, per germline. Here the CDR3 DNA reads TGTGCCAGCAGCTATGGGACTAGCGGGAGCACGGACAATGAGCAGTTCTTC. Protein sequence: CASSYGTSGSTDNEQFF.

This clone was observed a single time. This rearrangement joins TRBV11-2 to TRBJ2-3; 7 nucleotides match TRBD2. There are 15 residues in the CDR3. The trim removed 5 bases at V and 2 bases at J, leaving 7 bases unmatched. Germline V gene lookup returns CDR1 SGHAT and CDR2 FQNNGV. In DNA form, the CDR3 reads TGTGCCAGCAGCCGCAATAGCGGGCTCACAGATACGCAGTATTTT. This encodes CASSRNSGLTDTQYF.

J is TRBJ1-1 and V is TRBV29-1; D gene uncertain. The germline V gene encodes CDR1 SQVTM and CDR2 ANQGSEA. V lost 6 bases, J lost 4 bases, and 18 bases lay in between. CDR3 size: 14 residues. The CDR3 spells CSVVGAGKRTEAFF. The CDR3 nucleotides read TGCAGCGTGGTCGGAGCAGGCAAGCGCACTGAAGCTTTCTTT.

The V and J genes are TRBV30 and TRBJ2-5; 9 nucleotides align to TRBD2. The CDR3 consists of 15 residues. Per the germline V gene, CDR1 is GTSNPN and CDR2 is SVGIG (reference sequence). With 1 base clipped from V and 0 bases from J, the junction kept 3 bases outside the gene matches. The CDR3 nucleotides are TGTGCCTGGAGTGAACTAGCGGGCTACCAAGAGACCCAGTACTTC. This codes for CAWSELAGYQETQYF.

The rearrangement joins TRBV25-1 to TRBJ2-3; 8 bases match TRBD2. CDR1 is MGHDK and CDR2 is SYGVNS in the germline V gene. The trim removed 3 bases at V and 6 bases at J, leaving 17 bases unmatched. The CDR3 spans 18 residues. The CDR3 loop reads CASSEPTSGPGGHDTQYF. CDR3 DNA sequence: TGTGCCAGCAGTGAGCCAACTAGCGGACCCGGGGGCCATGATACGCAGTATTTT.

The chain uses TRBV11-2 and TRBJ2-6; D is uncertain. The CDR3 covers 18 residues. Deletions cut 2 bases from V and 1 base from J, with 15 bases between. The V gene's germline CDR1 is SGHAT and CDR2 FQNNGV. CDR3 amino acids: CASSLPLLSISGANVLTF. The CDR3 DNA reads TGTGCCAGCAGCTTACCTCTACTATCCATTTCTGGGGCCAACGTCCTGACTTTC. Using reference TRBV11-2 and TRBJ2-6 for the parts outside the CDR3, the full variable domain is EAGVAQSPRYKIIEKRQSVAFWCNPISGHATLYWYQQILGQGPKLLIQFQNNGVVDDSQLPKDRFSAERLKGVDSTLKIQPAKLEDSAVYLCASSLPLLSISGANVLTFGAGSRLTVL.

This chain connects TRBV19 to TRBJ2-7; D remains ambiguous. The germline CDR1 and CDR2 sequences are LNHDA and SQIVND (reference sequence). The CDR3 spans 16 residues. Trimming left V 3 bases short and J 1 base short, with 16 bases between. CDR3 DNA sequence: TGTGCCAGTAGTATTGCTAGATCCACAGCGTCCTACGAGCAGTACTTC. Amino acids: CASSIARSTASYEQYF.

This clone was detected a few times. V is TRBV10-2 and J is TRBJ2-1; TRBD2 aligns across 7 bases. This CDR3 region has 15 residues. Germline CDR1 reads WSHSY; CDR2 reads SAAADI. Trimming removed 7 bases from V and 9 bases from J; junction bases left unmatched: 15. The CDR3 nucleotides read TGCGCCAGCATCACGAGCGGGAATCTGGGAGGTGAGCAGTTCTTC. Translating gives CASITSGNLGGEQFF.

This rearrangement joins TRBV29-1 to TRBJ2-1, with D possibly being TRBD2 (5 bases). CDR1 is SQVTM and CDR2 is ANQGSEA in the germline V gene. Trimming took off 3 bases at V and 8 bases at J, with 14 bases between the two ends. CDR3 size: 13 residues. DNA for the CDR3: TGCAGCGTTGATCACGGGGAAGGTGATGAGCAGTTCTTC. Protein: CSVDHGEGDEQFF.

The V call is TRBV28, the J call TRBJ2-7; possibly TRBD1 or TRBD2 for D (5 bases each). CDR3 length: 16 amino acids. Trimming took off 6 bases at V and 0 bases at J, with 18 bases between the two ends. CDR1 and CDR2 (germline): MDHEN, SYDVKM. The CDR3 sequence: CASSPRDGLSSYEQYF. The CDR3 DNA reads TGTGCCAGCAGCCCCCGGGACGGCTTGAGCTCCTACGAGCAGTACTTC.

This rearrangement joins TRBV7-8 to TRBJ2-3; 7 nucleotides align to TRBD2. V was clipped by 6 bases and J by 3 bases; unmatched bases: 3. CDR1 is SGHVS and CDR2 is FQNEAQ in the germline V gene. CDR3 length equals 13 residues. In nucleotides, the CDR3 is TGTGCCAGCAGACTAGCGAATACAGATACGCAGTATTTT. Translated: CASRLANTDTQYF.

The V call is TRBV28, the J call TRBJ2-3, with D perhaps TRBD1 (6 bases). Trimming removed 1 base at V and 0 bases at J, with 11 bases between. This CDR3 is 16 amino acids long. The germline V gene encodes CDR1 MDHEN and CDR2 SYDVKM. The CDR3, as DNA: TGTGCCAGCAGTTTATTCATGGGGGCTAGCACAGATACGCAGTATTTT. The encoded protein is CASSLFMGASTDTQYF.

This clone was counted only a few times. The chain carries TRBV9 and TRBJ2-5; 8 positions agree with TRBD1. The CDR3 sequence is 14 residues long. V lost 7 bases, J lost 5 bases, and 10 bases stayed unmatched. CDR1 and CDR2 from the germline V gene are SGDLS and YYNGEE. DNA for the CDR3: TGTGCCAGCTCCCGGGCAGGGGGCTGGGAGACCCAGTACTTC. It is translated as CASSRAGGWETQYF.

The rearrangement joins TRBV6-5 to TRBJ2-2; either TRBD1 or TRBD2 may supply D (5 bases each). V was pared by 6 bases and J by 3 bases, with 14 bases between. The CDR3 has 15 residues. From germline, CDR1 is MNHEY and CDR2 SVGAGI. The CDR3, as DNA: TGTGCCAGCAGCTGGGACGGAGTGGACACCGGGGAGCTGTTTTTT. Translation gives CASSWDGVDTGELFF.

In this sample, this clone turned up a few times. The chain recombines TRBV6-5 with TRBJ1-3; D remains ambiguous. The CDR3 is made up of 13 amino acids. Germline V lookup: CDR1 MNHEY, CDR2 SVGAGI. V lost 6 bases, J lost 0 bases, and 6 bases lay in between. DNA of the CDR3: TGTGCCAGCAGCGACTTCTCTGGAAACACCATATATTTT. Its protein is CASSDFSGNTIYF.

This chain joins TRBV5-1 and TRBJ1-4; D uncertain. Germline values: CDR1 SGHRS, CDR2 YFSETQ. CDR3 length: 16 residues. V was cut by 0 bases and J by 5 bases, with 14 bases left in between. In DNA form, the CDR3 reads TGCGCCAGCAGCTTGGGAATCGACTATTTAAATGAAAAACTGTTTTTT. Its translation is CASSLGIDYLNEKLFF.

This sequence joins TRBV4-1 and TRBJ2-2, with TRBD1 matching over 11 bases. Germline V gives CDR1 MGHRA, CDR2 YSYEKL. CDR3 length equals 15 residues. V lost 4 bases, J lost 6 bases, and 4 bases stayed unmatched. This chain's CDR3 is CASSLGQGESGELFF. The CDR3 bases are TGCGCCAGCAGCCTGGGACAGGGGGAATCCGGGGAGCTGTTTTTT.

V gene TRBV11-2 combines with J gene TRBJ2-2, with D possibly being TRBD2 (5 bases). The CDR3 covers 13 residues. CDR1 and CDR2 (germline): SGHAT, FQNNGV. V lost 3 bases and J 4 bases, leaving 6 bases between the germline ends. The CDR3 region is CASSFTSTGELFF. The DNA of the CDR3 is TGTGCCAGCAGCTTTACTAGCACCGGGGAGCTGTTTTTT.

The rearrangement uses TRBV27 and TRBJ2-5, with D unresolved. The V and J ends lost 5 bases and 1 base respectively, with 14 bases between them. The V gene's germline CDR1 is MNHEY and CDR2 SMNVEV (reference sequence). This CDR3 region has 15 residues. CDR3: CASSPMWSLQETQYF. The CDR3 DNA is TGTGCCAGCAGTCCCATGTGGAGCCTCCAAGAGACCCAGTACTTC.

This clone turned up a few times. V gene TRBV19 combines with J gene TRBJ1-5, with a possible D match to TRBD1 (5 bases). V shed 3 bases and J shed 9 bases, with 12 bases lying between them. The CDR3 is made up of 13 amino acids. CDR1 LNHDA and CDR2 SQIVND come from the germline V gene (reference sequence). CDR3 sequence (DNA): TGTGCCAGTAGTATTTCTTCAGGGCTGCCCCAGCATTTT. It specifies CASSISSGLPQHF.

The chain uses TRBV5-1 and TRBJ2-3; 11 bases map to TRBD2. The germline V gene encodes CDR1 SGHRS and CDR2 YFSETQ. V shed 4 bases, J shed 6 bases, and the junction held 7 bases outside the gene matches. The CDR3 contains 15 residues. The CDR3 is CASSTRLAGTDTQYF. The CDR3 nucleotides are TGCGCCAGCAGCACCCGACTAGCGGGAACGGATACGCAGTATTTT.

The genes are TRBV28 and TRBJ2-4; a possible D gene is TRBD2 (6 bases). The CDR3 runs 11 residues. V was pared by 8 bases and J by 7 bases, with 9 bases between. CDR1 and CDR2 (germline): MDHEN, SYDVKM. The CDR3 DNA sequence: TGTGCCAGCGCGGGAAAGAACATTCAGTACTTC. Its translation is CASAGKNIQYF. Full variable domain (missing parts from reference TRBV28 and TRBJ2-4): DVKVTQSSRYLVKRTGEKVFLECVQDMDHENMFWYRQDPGLGLRLIYFSYDVKMKEKGDIPEGYSVSREKKERFSLILESASTNQTSMYLCASAGKNIQYFGAGTRLSVL.

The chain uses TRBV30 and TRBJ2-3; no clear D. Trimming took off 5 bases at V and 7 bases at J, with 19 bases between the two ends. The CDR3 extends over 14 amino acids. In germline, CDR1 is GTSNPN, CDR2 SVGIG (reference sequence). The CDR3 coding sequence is TGTGCCTGGTCAAAGGCGGCGGTTCAACATACGCAGTATTTT. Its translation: CAWSKAAVQHTQYF.

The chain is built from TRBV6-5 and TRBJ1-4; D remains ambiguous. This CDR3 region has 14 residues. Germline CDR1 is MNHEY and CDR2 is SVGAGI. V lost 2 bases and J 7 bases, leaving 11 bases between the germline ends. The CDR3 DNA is TGTGCCAGCAGTTACATGCAGGCGAGTGAAAAACTGTTTTTT. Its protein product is CASSYMQASEKLFF.

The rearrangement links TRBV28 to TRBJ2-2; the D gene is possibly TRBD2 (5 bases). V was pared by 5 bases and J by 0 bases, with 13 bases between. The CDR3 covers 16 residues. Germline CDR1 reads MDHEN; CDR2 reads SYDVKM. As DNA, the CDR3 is TGTGCCAGCAGTCCGGGCGGGTCTACGAACACCGGGGAGCTGTTTTTT. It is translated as CASSPGGSTNTGELFF.

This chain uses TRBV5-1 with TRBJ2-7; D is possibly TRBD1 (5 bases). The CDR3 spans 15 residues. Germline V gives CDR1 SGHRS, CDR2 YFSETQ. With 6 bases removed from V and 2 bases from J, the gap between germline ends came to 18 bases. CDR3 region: CASTIDSTATYEQYF. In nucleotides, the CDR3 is TGCGCCAGCACGATAGACTCGACAGCTACCTACGAGCAGTACTTC. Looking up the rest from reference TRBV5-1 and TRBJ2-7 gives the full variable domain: KAGVTQTPRYLIKTRGQQVTLSCSPISGHRSVSWYQQTPGQGLQFLFEYFSETQRNKGNFPGRFSGRQFSNSRSEMNVSTLELGDSALYLCASTIDSTATYEQYFGPGTRLTVT.